This T cell receptor (beta chain) was obtained from a study of blood T cell repertoires in COVID-19. The CDR3 consists of 15 residues. Germline CDR1 is SNHLY and CDR2 is FYNNEI. J gave up 4 bases and V 4 bases, and 6 bases lay outside the gene matches. The data were produced by immunoSEQ multiplex PCR, yet TCRdb's version contains in-frame clones alone and is incomplete. Among approximately 97,000 clones listed, about 87% were seen once. The genes are TRBV2 and TRBJ2-5; TRBD1 agrees at 10 bases. Sample: peripheral blood. The TCR was taken from a man in his fifties with active or convalescent COVID-19. For the CDR3, the DNA is TGTGCCAGCAGTGGCTCGACAGGGGGCGGAGAGACCCAGTACTTC. This translates into CASSGSTGGGETQYF.